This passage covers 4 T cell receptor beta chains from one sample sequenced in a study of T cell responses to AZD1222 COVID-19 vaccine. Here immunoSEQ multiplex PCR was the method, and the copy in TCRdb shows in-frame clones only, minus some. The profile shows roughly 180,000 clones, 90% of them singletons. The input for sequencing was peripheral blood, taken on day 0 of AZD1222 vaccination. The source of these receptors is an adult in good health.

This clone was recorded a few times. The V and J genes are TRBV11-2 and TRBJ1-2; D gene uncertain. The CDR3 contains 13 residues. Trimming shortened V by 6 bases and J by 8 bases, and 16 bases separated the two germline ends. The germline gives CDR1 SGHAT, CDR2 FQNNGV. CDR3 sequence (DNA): TGTGCCAGCAGACAGCCCCCCTCCGAGGGCTACACCTTC. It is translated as CASRQPPSEGYTF.

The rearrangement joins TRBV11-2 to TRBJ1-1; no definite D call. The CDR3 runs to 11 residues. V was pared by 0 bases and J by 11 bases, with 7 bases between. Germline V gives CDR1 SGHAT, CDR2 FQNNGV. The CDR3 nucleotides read TGTGCCAGCAGCTTAGATCAGATTGCTTTCTTT. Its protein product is CASSLDQIAFF.

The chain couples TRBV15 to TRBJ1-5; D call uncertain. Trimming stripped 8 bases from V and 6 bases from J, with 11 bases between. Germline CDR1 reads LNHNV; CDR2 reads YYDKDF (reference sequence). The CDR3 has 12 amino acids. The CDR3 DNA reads TGTGCCACCGGGTGGGTGGGTCAGCCCCAGCATTTT. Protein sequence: CATGWVGQPQHF.

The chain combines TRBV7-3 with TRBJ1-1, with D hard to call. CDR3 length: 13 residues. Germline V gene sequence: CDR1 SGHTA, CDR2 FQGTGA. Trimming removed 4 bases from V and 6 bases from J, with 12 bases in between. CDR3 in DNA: TGTGCCAGCAGCTCTTCTGTTATCGCTGAAGCTTTCTTT. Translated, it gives CASSSSVIAEAFF.